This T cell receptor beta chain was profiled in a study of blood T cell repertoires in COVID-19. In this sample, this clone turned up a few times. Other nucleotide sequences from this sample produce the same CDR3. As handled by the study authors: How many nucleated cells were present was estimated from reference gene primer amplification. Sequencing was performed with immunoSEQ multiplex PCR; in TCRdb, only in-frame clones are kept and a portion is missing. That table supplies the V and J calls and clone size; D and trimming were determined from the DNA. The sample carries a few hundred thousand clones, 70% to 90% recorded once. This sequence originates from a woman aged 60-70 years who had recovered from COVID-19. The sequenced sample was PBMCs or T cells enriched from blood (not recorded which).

CDR3 loop: CASSPSGGYTDTQYF. The CDR3 bases are TGTGCCAGCAGTCCTAGCGGGGGCTACACAGATACGCAGTATTTT. The chain has TRBV2 and TRBJ2-3; the match to TRBD2 covers 10 bases. Germline CDR1 and CDR2: SNHLY and FYNNEI. V was pared by 5 bases and J by 2 bases, with 4 bases of the junction left unmatched. There are 15 residues in the CDR3.